A single sample gave rise to the 16 T cell receptor beta chains below, sequenced in a study of response to subunit inactivated influenza vaccine. TCRdb analysed the RT-PCR reads with MiXCR anew, one entry per CDR3 protein. This sample has roughly 760,000 distinct CDR3 sequences, with roughly 20% found just once. The sequences come from PBMCs from blood, collected about 5 days after vaccination. Receptors originate from a man aged 50 or older who received an inactivated influenza vaccine.

J is TRBJ2-5 and V is TRBV6-1, with a weak D call TRBD1 (5 bases). There are 15 residues in the CDR3. Trimming stripped 0 bases from V and 9 bases from J, with 17 bases between. Per germline, CDR1 MNHNS and CDR2 SASEGT. CDR3 loop: CASSEAPGIESAQYF. CDR3 coding DNA: TGTGCCAGCAGTGAAGCCCCAGGGATAGAGTCGGCCCAGTACTTC.

This chain links TRBV20-1 with TRBJ2-1; no clear D. V was shortened by 3 bases and J by 0 bases, with 15 bases between the two germline ends. This CDR3 has 16 residues. Germline V gene data show CDR1 as DFQATT and CDR2 as SNEGSKA (reference sequence). The DNA for the CDR3 is TGCAGTGCTAGTATTTCCTGGAAAAGCTCCTACAATGAGCAGTTCTTC. Encoded protein: CSASISWKSSYNEQFF.

The gene calls are TRBV29-1 and TRBJ2-5; 9 bases are a match to TRBD1. Trimming took 0 bases from V and 5 from J; bases not matched to a gene: 4. CDR1 is SQVTM and CDR2 is ANQGSEA in the germline V gene. CDR3 length equals 14 residues. CDR3 DNA: TGCAGCGTTGAAGATCGGGACAGGGTTGAGACCCAGTACTTC. Protein: CSVEDRDRVETQYF.

This clonotype was recorded a few times. The chain recombines TRBV10-3 with TRBJ2-5; D remains ambiguous. Trimming pared 0 bases from V and 5 bases from J, leaving 7 bases between. CDR3 size: 13 residues. CDR1 and CDR2 from the germline V gene are ENHRY and SYGVKD. CDR3 loop: CAISESDGETQYF. The CDR3 coding sequence is TGTGCCATCAGTGAGTCGGATGGGGAGACCCAGTACTTC.

This CDR3 is CASSFRTTGELFF. The CDR3 nucleotides are TGTGCCAGCAGTTTTCGGACCACCGGGGAGCTGTTTTTT. The chain couples TRBV12-3 or TRBV12-4 to TRBJ2-2, with D unclear. This CDR3 region has 13 residues. Trimming pared 3 bases from V and 4 bases from J, leaving 6 bases between.

V is TRBV5-5 and J is TRBJ2-7; D is unresolved. Deletions cut 4 bases from V and 7 bases from J, with 9 bases between. CDR1 and CDR2 from the germline V gene are SGHKS and YYEKEE (reference sequence). The CDR3 is 11 residues long. CDR3 DNA: TGTGCCAGCAGCAAGGACGCGGAGCAGTACTTC. As protein: CASSKDAEQYF.

This clonotype was picked up a small number of times. The CDR3 here is CASSLAGRGNEQFF. The CDR3, as DNA: TGTGCCAGCAGCTTAGCCGGGAGGGGTAATGAGCAGTTCTTC. The genes are TRBV7-7 and TRBJ2-1, with 8 nucleotides matching TRBD2. V lost 0 bases and J lost 7; bases outside the gene matches: 2. The CDR3 extends over 14 amino acids. CDR1 and CDR2 from the germline V gene are SSHAT and FNYEAQ (reference sequence).

This clonotype was seen more than once but under ten times. The gene calls are TRBV12-3 or TRBV12-4 and TRBJ2-7; either TRBD1 or TRBD2 may supply D (5 bases each). V gave up 5 bases and J gave up 4 bases, with 18 bases separating them. This CDR3 is 15 amino acids long. In nucleotides, the CDR3 is TGTGCCAGCAGTCCCGACGGGGCCGGCATATACGAGCAGTACTTC. Its protein product is CASSPDGAGIYEQYF.

This chain connects TRBV3-1 to TRBJ1-5, with D tentatively TRBD1 (5 bases). CDR1 is LGHDT, CDR2 YNNKEL, per germline (reference sequence). The V end was cut by 1 base, the J end by 4 bases, with 8 bases between. This CDR3 comprises 14 residues. The CDR3 DNA follows: TGTGCCAGCAGCCAAGTGACAGATAATCAGCCCCAGCATTTT. Translated: CASSQVTDNQPQHF. Full variable domain (rest looked up from reference TRBV3-1 and TRBJ1-5): DTAVSQTPKYLVTQMGNDKSIKCEQNLGHDTMYWYKQDSKKFLKIMFSYNNKELIINETVPNRFSPKSPDKAHLNLHINSLELGDSAVYFCASSQVTDNQPQHFGDGTRLSIL.

This clonotype appeared a few times. The V call is TRBV5-1, the J call TRBJ1-4; TRBD1 aligns across 10 bases. The CDR3 covers 14 residues. Trimming took 4 bases from V and 8 from J; bases not matched to a gene: 5. Germline values: CDR1 SGHRS, CDR2 YFSETQ. The CDR3 region has the DNA TGCGCCAGCAGCGTCGGACAGGGGGGAGAAAAACTGTTTTTT. Protein product: CASSVGQGGEKLFF.

The table lists this clonotype with many counts. The chain recombines TRBV12-3 or TRBV12-4 with TRBJ2-7, with D tentatively TRBD1 or TRBD2 (5 bases each). With 6 bases removed from V and 3 bases from J, the gap between germline ends came to 12 bases. The CDR3 contains 13 residues. In DNA, the CDR3 is TGTGCCAGCAGCAGGGACGGAAACTACGAGCAGTACTTC. It is translated as CASSRDGNYEQYF.

The chain has TRBV7-8 and TRBJ1-1, with D tentatively TRBD1 (6 bases). V was clipped by 1 base and J by 0 bases, with 12 bases between them. The CDR3 spans 16 residues. Germline V gene lookup returns CDR1 SGHVS and CDR2 FQNEAQ. CDR3 residues: CASSLEGGGMNTEAFF. In DNA, the CDR3 is TGTGCCAGCAGCTTAGAGGGTGGGGGCATGAACACTGAAGCTTTCTTT.

This clonotype was recorded a few times. V usage is TRBV18 and J usage is TRBJ2-1; D possibly matches TRBD1 or TRBD2 (6 bases each). From germline, CDR1 is KGHSH and CDR2 LQKENI. The V end was cut by 2 bases, the J end by 8 bases, with 10 bases between. The CDR3 runs 13 residues. CDR3 region: CASSPYREDEQFF. CDR3 DNA sequence: TGTGCCAGCTCACCATACAGGGAGGATGAGCAGTTCTTC.

This chain connects TRBV10-3 to TRBJ1-6; 8 bases are a match to TRBD1. Unmatched junction bases numbered 8, after V lost 7 bases and J lost 9 bases. Germline loops: CDR1 ENHRY, CDR2 SYGVKD. The CDR3 runs to 14 residues. DNA for the CDR3: TGTGCCATCACCATGGACAGGGCGGGTTCACCCCTCCACTTT. Translation gives CAITMDRAGSPLHF.

A remark on this clonotype: At one end, the junction sequence differs from germline, possibly due to a read error. The genes are TRBV15 and TRBJ1-4; D remains unclear. The germline CDR1 and CDR2 sequences are LNHNV and YYDKDF (reference sequence). The CDR3 runs to 13 residues. This CDR3 is CATSRDGKDPLKF. CDR3 DNA sequence: TGTGCCACCAGCAGAGATGGGAAGGACCCACTAAAATTT.

This clonotype turned up a few times. The chain is built from TRBV5-1 and TRBJ1-2; 7 nucleotides line up with TRBD1. This CDR3 is built from 12 residues. J lost 6 bases, V lost 4 bases, and 3 bases had no gene match. Per the germline V gene, CDR1 is SGHRS and CDR2 is YFSETQ. Here the CDR3 reads CASSTQGDGYTF. In DNA form, the CDR3 reads TGCGCCAGCAGCACCCAGGGGGATGGCTACACCTTC.